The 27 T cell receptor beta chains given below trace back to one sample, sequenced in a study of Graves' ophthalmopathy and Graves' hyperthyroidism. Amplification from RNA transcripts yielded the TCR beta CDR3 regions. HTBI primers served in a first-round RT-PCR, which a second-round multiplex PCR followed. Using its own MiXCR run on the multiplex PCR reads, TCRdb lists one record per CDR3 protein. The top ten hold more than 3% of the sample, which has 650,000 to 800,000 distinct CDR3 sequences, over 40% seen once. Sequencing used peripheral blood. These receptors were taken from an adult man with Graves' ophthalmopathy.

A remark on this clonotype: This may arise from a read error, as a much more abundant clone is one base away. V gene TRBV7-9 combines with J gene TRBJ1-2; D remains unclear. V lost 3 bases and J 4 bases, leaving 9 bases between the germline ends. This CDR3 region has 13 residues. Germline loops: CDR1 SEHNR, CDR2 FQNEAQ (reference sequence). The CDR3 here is CASSFGGVYGYTF. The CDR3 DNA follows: TGTGCCAGCAGCTTTGGTGGGGTCTATGGCTACACCTTC.

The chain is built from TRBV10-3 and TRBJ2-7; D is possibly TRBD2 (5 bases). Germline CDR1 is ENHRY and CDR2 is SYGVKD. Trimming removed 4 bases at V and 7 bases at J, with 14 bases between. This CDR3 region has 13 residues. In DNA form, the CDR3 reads TGTGCCATCAGTGGTGGGAGCCTGGGGGAGCAGTACTTC. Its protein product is CAISGGSLGEQYF.

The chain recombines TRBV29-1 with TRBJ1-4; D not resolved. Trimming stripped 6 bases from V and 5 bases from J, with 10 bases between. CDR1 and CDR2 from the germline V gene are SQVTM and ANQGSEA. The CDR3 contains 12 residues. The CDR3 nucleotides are TGCAGCGTACGGGAAGCAAATGAAAAACTGTTTTTT. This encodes CSVREANEKLFF.

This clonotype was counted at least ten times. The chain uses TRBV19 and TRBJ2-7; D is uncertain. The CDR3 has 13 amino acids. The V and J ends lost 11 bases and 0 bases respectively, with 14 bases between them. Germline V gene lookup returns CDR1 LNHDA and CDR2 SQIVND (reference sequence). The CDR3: CAATLSSSYEQYF. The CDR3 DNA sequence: TGTGCCGCCACTCTCTCGAGCTCCTACGAGCAGTACTTC.

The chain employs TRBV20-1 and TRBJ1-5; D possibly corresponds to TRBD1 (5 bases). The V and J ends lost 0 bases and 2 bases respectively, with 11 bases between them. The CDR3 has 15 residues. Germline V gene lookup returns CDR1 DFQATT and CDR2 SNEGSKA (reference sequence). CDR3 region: CSAREIGARNQPQHF. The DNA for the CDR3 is TGCAGTGCTAGAGAAATCGGGGCCCGCAATCAGCCCCAGCATTTT.

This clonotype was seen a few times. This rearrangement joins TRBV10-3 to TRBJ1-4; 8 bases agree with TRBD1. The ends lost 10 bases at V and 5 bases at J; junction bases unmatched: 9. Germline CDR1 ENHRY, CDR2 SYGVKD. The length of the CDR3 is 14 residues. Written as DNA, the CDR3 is TGTGCCAGCAAGCCGGGACAGGCGAATGAAAAACTGTTTTTT. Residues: CASKPGQANEKLFF.

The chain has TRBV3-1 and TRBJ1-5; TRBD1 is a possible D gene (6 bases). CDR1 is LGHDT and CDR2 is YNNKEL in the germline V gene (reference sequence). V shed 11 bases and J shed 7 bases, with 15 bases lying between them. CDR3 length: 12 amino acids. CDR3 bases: TGTGCCCGCACAGGGACGGGGCAGCCCCAGCATTTT. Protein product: CARTGTGQPQHF.

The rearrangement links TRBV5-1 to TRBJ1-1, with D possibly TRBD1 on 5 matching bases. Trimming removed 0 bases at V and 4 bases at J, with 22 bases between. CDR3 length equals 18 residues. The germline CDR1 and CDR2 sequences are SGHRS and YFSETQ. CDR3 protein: CASSLALSRVRGSTEAFF. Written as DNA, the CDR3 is TGCGCCAGCAGCTTGGCGTTGAGCAGGGTCAGAGGGAGCACTGAAGCTTTCTTT.

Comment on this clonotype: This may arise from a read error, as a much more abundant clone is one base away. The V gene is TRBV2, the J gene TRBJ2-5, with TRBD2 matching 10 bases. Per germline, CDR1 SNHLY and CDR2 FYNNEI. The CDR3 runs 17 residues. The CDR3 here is CAGSLRGIAGGGETQYF. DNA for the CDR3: TGTGCCGGCAGTTTACGGGGAATAGCGGGAGGAGGGGAGACCCAGTACTTC.

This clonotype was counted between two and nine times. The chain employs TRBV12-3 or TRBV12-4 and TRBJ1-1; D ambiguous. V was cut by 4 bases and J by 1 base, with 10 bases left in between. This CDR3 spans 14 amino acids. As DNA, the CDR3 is TGTGCCAGCAGTTACACGCTTCGGAACACTGAAGCTTTCTTT. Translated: CASSYTLRNTEAFF.

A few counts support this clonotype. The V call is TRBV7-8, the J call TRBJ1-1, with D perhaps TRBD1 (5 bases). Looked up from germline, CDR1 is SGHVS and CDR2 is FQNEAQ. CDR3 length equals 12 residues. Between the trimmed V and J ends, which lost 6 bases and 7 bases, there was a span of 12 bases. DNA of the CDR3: TGTGCCAGCAGTATTTCAGGGTTTGAAGCTTTCTTT. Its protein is CASSISGFEAFF.

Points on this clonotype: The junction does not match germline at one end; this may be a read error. CDR3 nucleotide sequence: TGTGCCAGCAGTTCGGGGACAGGGGTTGACACTGAAGCTTTCTTT. It is translated as CASSSGTGVDTEAFF. The chain has TRBV24-1 and TRBJ1-1, with 10 bases lining up with TRBD1. This CDR3 has 15 residues. Germline V gives CDR1 KGHDR, CDR2 SFDVKD.

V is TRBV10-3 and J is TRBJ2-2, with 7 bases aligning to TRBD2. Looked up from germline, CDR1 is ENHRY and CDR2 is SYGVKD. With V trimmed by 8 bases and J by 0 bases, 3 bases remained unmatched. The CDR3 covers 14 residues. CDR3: CAIWGGPNTGELFF. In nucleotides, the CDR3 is TGTGCCATCTGGGGGGGACCGAACACCGGGGAGCTGTTTTTT.

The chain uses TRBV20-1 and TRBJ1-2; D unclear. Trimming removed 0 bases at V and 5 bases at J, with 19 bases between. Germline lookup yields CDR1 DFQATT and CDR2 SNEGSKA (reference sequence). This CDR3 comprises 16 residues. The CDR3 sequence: CSARDTAGFGSYGYTF. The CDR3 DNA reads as TGCAGTGCTAGAGACACCGCGGGTTTTGGTTCTTATGGCTACACCTTC.

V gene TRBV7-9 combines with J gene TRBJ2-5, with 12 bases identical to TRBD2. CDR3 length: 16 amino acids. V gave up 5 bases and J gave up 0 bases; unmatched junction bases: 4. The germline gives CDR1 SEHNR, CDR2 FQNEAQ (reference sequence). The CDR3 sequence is CASSQTSGGYQETQYF. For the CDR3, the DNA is TGTGCCAGCAGCCAGACTAGCGGGGGATACCAAGAGACCCAGTACTTC.

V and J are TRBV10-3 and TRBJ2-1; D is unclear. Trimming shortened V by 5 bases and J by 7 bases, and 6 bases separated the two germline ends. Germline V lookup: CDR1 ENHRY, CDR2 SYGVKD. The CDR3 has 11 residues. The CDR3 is CAISRENEQFF. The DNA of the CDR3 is TGTGCCATCAGTAGGGAAAATGAGCAGTTCTTC.

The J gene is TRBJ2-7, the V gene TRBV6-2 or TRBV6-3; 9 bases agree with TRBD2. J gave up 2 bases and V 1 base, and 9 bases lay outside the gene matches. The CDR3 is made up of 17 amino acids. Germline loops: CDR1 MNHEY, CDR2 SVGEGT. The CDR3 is CASSYLFSASGTYEQYF. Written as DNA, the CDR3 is TGTGCCAGCAGTTACTTATTCTCCGCTAGCGGGACCTACGAGCAGTACTTC.

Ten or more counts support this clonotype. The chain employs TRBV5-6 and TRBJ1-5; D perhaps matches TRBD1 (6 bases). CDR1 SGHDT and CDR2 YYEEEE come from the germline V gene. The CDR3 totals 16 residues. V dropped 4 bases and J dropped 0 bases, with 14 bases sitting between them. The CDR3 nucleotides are TGTGCCAGCAGCCAGTCGGGACACTATAGCAATCAGCCCCAGCATTTT. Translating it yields CASSQSGHYSNQPQHF.

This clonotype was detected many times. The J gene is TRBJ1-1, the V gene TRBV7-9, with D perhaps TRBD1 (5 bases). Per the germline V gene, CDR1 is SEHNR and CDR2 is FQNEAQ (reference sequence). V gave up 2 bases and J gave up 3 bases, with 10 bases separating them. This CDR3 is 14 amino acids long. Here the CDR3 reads CASSLSGTDTEAFF. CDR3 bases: TGTGCCAGCAGCTTATCGGGGACCGACACTGAAGCTTTCTTT.

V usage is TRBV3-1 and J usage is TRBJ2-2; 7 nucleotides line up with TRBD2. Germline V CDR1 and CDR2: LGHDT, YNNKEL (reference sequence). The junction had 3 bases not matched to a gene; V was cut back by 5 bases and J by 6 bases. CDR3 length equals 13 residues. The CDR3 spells CASSGLVPGELFF. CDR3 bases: TGTGCCAGCAGCGGACTAGTTCCCGGGGAGCTGTTTTTT.

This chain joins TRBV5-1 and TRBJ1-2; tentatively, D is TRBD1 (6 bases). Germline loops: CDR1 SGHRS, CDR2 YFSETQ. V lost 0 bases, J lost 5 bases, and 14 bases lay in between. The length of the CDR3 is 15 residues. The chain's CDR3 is CASSLGEGERYGYTF. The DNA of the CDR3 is TGCGCCAGCAGCTTGGGAGAGGGGGAGAGGTATGGCTACACCTTC.

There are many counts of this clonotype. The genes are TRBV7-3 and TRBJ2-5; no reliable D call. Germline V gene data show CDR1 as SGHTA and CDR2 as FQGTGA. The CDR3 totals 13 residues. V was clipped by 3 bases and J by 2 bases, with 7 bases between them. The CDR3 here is CASSFTRQETQYF. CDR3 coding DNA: TGTGCCAGCAGCTTCACTCGGCAAGAGACCCAGTACTTC.

CDR3 sequence: CASSDRAFADTQYF. For the CDR3, the DNA is TGTGCCAGCAGCGACAGGGCTTTCGCAGATACGCAGTATTTT. This chain links TRBV6-5 with TRBJ2-3, with TRBD1 matching over 7 bases. CDR1 and CDR2 (germline): MNHEY, SVGAGI. This CDR3 has 14 residues. V shed 6 bases, J shed 4 bases, and the junction held 7 bases outside the gene matches.

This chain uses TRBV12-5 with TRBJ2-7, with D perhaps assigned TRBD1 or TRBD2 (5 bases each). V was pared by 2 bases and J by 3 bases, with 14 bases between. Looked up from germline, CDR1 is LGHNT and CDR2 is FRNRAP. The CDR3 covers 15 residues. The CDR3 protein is CASGLYPGTGYEQYF. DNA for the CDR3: TGTGCTAGTGGTTTGTACCCAGGGACGGGCTACGAGCAGTACTTC. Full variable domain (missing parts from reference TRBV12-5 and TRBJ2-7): DARVTQTPRHKVTEMGQEVTMRCQPILGHNTVFWYRQTMMQGLELLAYFRNRAPLDDSGMPKDRFSAEMPDATLATLKIQPSEPRDSAVYFCASGLYPGTGYEQYFGPGTRLTVT.

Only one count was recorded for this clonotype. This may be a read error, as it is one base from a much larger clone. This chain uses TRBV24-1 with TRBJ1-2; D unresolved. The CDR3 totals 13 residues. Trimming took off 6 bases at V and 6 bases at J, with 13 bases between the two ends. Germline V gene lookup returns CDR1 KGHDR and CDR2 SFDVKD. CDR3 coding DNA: TGTGCCACCAGTATCGGGCGGGTAGATGGCTACACCTTC. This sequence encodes CATSIGRVDGYTF.

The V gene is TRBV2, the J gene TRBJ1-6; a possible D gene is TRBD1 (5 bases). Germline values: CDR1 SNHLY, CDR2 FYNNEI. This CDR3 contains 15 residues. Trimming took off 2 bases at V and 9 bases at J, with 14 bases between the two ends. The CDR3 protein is CASSENPGIISPLHF. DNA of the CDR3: TGTGCCAGCAGTGAAAACCCAGGGATAATTTCACCCCTCCACTTT.

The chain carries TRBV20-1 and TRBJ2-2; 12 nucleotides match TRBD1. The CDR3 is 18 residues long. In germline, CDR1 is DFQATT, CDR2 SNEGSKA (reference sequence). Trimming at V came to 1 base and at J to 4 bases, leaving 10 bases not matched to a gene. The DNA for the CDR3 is TGCAGTGCTAGAGTCCCCTCGGGACAGGGGGCCGGCACCGGGGAGCTGTTTTTT. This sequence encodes CSARVPSGQGAGTGELFF.